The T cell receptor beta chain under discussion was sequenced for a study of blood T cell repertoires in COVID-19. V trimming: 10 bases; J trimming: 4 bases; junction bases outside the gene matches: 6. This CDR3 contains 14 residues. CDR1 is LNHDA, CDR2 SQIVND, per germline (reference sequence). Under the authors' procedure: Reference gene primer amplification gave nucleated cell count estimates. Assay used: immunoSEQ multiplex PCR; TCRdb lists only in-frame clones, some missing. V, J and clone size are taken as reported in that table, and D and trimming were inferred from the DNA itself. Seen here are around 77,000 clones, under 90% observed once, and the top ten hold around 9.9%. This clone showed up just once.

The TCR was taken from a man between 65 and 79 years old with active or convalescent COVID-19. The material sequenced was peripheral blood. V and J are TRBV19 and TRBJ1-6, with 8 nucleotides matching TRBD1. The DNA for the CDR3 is TGTGCCACGAAGACAGGGGATTATAATTCACCCCTCCACTTT. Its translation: CATKTGDYNSPLHF.